The 3 T cell receptor beta chains given below trace back to one sample, sequenced in a study of OX40 agonist ivuxolimab in advanced cancers. Method: immunoSEQ multiplex PCR; TCRdb's copy keeps in-frame clones and lacks some. The sample lists tens of thousands of clones; around nine tenths were seen once. The source material was CD4+ or CD8+ T cells sorted from blood, sampled in a trial of the OX40 agonist ivuxolimab. These TCRs come from an adult with an advanced solid tumor such as melanoma, head and neck, liver or kidney cancer.

This chain links TRBV19 with TRBJ2-5; TRBD1 matches 7 bases. Trimming took 6 bases from V and 2 from J; bases not matched to a gene: 12. This CDR3 has 16 amino acids. Per the germline V gene, CDR1 is LNHDA and CDR2 is SQIVND (reference sequence). The CDR3, as DNA: TGTGCCAGTAGCCTGTCGACAGGGTCAAGGCAAGAGACCCAGTACTTC. It translates to CASSLSTGSRQETQYF.

The rearrangement links TRBV5-4 to TRBJ2-4; 9 nucleotides align to TRBD2. This CDR3 spans 18 amino acids. In germline, CDR1 is SGHNT, CDR2 YYREEE (reference sequence). The V and J ends lost 10 bases and 2 bases, in that order; junction bases with no gene match: 19. The CDR3 DNA sequence: TGTGCCTTACACTGCGGGAGGGGACAACGCATTTCCAAAAACATTCAGTACTTC. It yields the protein CALHCGRGQRISKNIQYF.

CDR3 loop: CASSTTSSGELFF. The CDR3 nucleotides are TGTGCCAGCAGCACGACTAGTTCCGGGGAGCTGTTTTTT. This sequence joins TRBV7-9 and TRBJ2-2; maybe TRBD2 (6 bases). CDR1 is SEHNR, CDR2 FQNEAQ, per germline (reference sequence). V lost 5 bases and J 6 bases, leaving 10 bases between the germline ends. This CDR3 region has 13 residues.